This is a list of T cell receptor beta chains from one sample in a study of blood T cell repertoires in COVID-19. The protocol was immunoSEQ multiplex PCR, while the TCRdb copy is restricted to in-frame clones and leaves out a portion. The sample yields 250,000 to 350,000 clones, approximately 88% seen once. The source material was PBMCs or T cells enriched from blood (not recorded which). The receptors were sampled from a woman under 40 who had recovered from COVID-19. Each CDR3 is given with its conserved first and last residue. Fields, in order: J gene, V gene, D gene, clone size, CDR3 protein, CDR3 DNA. A D gene is named only where the DNA matches it firmly. Clone sizes are given selectively: once, few, many, or a class where the clone is expanded.

j_gene: TRBJ2-1; v_gene: TRBV11-2; d_gene: .; abundance: .; CDR3aa: CASGLRQPNEQFF; CDR3nt: TGTGCCAGCGGGTTAAGACAGCCCAATGAGCAGTTCTTC
j_gene: TRBJ1-1; v_gene: TRBV5-1; d_gene: .; abundance: .; CDR3aa: CASRQAVGANTEAFF; CDR3nt: TGCGCCAGCAGGCAGGCAGTGGGGGCGAACACTGAAGCTTTCTTT
j_gene: TRBJ1-1; v_gene: TRBV3-1/TRBV3-2; d_gene: .; abundance: .; CDR3aa: CASSQVEGGTEAFF; CDR3nt: TGTGCCAGCAGCCAAGTTGAGGGTGGGACTGAAGCTTTCTTT
j_gene: TRBJ1-1; v_gene: TRBV7-9; d_gene: .; abundance: few; CDR3aa: CASSLGTVNTEAFF; CDR3nt: TGTGCCAGCAGCTTAGGGACAGTTAACACTGAAGCTTTCTTT
j_gene: TRBJ1-6; v_gene: TRBV30; d_gene: .; abundance: .; CDR3aa: CAWSGQLEGNSPLHF; CDR3nt: TGTGCCTGGAGTGGACAGTTGGAGGGTAATTCACCCCTCCACTTT
j_gene: TRBJ2-1; v_gene: TRBV5-1; d_gene: TRBD2; abundance: .; CDR3aa: CASSTIAGGYNEQFF; CDR3nt: TGCGCCAGCAGCACGATAGCGGGAGGGTACAATGAGCAGTTCTTC
j_gene: TRBJ2-1; v_gene: TRBV9; d_gene: TRBD2; abundance: .; CDR3aa: CASSPLGGDNEQFF; CDR3nt: TGTGCCAGCAGCCCCCTCGGGGGGGACAATGAGCAGTTCTTC
j_gene: TRBJ1-2; v_gene: TRBV30; d_gene: .; abundance: .; CDR3aa: CAWSARADGYTF; CDR3nt: TGTGCCTGGAGTGCCAGGGCTGATGGCTACACCTTC
j_gene: TRBJ1-5; v_gene: TRBV3-1/TRBV3-2; d_gene: .; abundance: .; CDR3aa: CASSQDGLWQGGNQPQHF; CDR3nt: TGTGCCAGCAGCCAAGATGGACTATGGCAGGGAGGGAATCAGCCCCAGCATTTT
j_gene: TRBJ1-1; v_gene: TRBV7-2; d_gene: .; abundance: .; CDR3aa: CASSKDRGFEAFF; CDR3nt: TGTGCCAGCAGCAAAGACCGAGGGTTTGAAGCTTTCTTT
j_gene: TRBJ1-2; v_gene: TRBV2; d_gene: .; abundance: .; CDR3aa: CASSDANSGGAYGYTF; CDR3nt: TGTGCCAGCAGTGATGCGAACTCTGGGGGCGCCTATGGCTACACCTTC
j_gene: TRBJ1-2; v_gene: TRBV28; d_gene: TRBD1; abundance: .; CDR3aa: CASSPDRDYGYTF; CDR3nt: TGTGCCAGCAGCCCAGACAGGGACTATGGCTACACCTTC
j_gene: TRBJ1-1; v_gene: TRBV19; d_gene: .; abundance: .; CDR3aa: CASSIVVGMGTEAFF; CDR3nt: TGTGCCAGTAGTATAGTAGTGGGCATGGGCACTGAAGCTTTCTTT
j_gene: TRBJ2-7; v_gene: TRBV12-3/TRBV12-4; d_gene: .; abundance: .; CDR3aa: CASTTGFYEQYF; CDR3nt: TGTGCCAGCACCACAGGGTTCTACGAGCAGTACTTC
j_gene: TRBJ1-4; v_gene: TRBV27; d_gene: .; abundance: .; CDR3aa: CASSLNQPGLVGEKLFF; CDR3nt: TGTGCCAGCAGTTTAAATCAACCAGGGCTGGTAGGGGAAAAACTGTTTTTT
j_gene: TRBJ2-7; v_gene: TRBV29-1; d_gene: .; abundance: .; CDR3aa: CSVEDRTTRAEQYF; CDR3nt: TGCAGCGTTGAAGATAGGACGACGCGGGCCGAGCAGTACTTC
j_gene: TRBJ2-7; v_gene: TRBV30; d_gene: .; abundance: .; CDR3aa: CAWSTRRDEQYF; CDR3nt: TGTGCCTGGAGTACCAGACGGGACGAGCAGTACTTC
j_gene: TRBJ2-1; v_gene: TRBV6-5; d_gene: TRBD1; abundance: .; CDR3aa: CASSKSGTARNEQFF; CDR3nt: TGTGCCAGCAGTAAGTCCGGGACAGCAAGGAATGAGCAGTTCTTC
j_gene: TRBJ1-4; v_gene: TRBV20-1; d_gene: .; abundance: .; CDR3aa: CSASPGADEKLFF; CDR3nt: TGCAGTGCTAGTCCAGGGGCGGACGAAAAACTGTTTTTT
j_gene: TRBJ2-1; v_gene: TRBV19; d_gene: .; abundance: .; CDR3aa: CATQFRQNHNEQFF; CDR3nt: TGTGCCACCCAATTTCGACAGAACCACAATGAGCAGTTCTTC
j_gene: TRBJ2-6; v_gene: TRBV12-2; d_gene: .; abundance: .; CDR3aa: CASRHRTGPSGANVLTF; CDR3nt: TGTGCAAGTCGCCACCGGACAGGTCCATCTGGGGCCAACGTCCTGACTTTC
j_gene: TRBJ1-2; v_gene: TRBV18; d_gene: TRBD1; abundance: once; CDR3aa: CASSPTPGQYNGYTF; CDR3nt: TGTGCCAGCTCACCAACTCCGGGACAGTATAATGGCTACACCTTC
j_gene: TRBJ2-5; v_gene: TRBV7-6; d_gene: TRBD2; abundance: once; CDR3aa: CASSSGLAGGGETQYF; CDR3nt: TGTGCCAGCAGCTCGGGACTAGCGGGAGGTGGGGAGACCCAGTACTTC
j_gene: TRBJ1-4; v_gene: TRBV27; d_gene: TRBD1; abundance: once; CDR3aa: CASSHDRVGEKLFF; CDR3nt: TGTGCCAGCAGTCACGACAGGGTTGGGGAAAAACTGTTTTTT
j_gene: TRBJ1-4; v_gene: TRBV3-1/TRBV3-2; d_gene: TRBD1; abundance: .; CDR3aa: CASSLNRGQSEKLFF; CDR3nt: TGTGCCAGCAGCCTTAACAGGGGGCAGTCGGAAAAACTGTTTTTT
j_gene: TRBJ2-2; v_gene: TRBV5-4; d_gene: TRBD2; abundance: .; CDR3aa: CASSQASGGRIGELFF; CDR3nt: TGTGCCAGCAGCCAAGCTAGCGGGGGTAGGATCGGGGAGCTGTTTTTT
j_gene: TRBJ1-2; v_gene: TRBV5-6; d_gene: .; abundance: few; CDR3aa: CASSLVRSDYGYTF; CDR3nt: TGTGCCAGCAGCTTGGTGCGGAGCGACTATGGCTACACCTTC
j_gene: TRBJ2-1; v_gene: TRBV5-6; d_gene: TRBD2; abundance: .; CDR3aa: CASSGQTSGGNEQFF; CDR3nt: TGTGCCAGCAGCGGCCAGACTAGCGGGGGCAATGAGCAGTTCTTC
j_gene: TRBJ1-1; v_gene: TRBV7-3; d_gene: TRBD1; abundance: .; CDR3aa: CASSFRQGTEAFF; CDR3nt: TGTGCCAGCAGCTTCCGACAGGGCACTGAAGCTTTCTTT